The clone carrying this TCR beta chain has just a few counts. What it binds is not known. The CDR3 has 13 residues. Trimming took off 2 bases at V and 4 bases at J, with 6 bases between the two ends. Germline V gives CDR1 SNHLY, CDR2 FYNNEI. This entry is derived from a study of beta chain features in type 1 diabetes. Study-wide results and caveats: The study found moderately but significantly shorter TCRB CDR3s in all four CD4+ subsets of Type 1 diabetes patients.

What was sequenced were expressed TCRB transcripts, since all of the isolated RNA had been reverse transcribed. Using immunoSEQ multiplex PCR, the repertoire was profiled, and TCRdb retains in-frame clones only, with some absent. The sample has under 900,000 clones; about a sixth are singletons. This receptor was identified in a woman under 30 in good health. The chain has TRBV2 and TRBJ1-5, with no clear D. Sequencing was carried out using naive CD4+ T cells from blood. The CDR3, as DNA: TGTGCCAGCAGTGAATATAGGAATCAGCCCCAGCATTTT. Translated, it gives CASSEYRNQPQHF.